This TCR beta chain was identified during a study of cytomegalovirus exposure and HLA in healthy donors. PCR used 60 Vbeta primers and 13 Jbeta primers. TCRdb's table, derived via immunoSEQ multiplex PCR, lists solely in-frame clones and lacks some. The table lists 150,000 to 160,000 clones, 70% to 85% of them singletons. About this clone itself: The antigen is undetermined.

Points from the study as a whole: What TCR beta sequences reportedly achieved was accurate prediction of HLA-A and HLA-B alleles in most subjects. Apparent HLA restriction characterized most CMV-associated TCR beta chains in a later analysis.

What was sequenced was PBMCs. The TCR was taken from a woman aged 45 to 65 in good health and CMV-seropositive.

The CDR3 coding sequence is TGCGCCAGCAGCCGGGGAATACAGGGGGGTACTGAAGCTTTCTTT. Its translation: CASSRGIQGGTEAFF. The chain carries TRBV4-1 and TRBJ1-1; TRBD1 aligns across 8 bases. The CDR3 spans 15 residues. The J segment lost 5 bases and the V segment lost 4 bases, leaving 9 bases of the junction unmatched. Germline CDR1 reads MGHRA; CDR2 reads YSYEKL.